The clone carrying this TCR beta chain has just a few counts. What it recognizes is unknown. The sample belongs to a study of CD8+ T cells in alopecia areata. Study-level findings and limits: Within the top 100, expanded CD8+ clones significantly decreased with tofacitinib, as did scalp clonality. Especially in alopecia totalis/universalis, lesional scalp showed greater clonality than normal scalp did. Many expanded lesional clones persisted in scalp and blood during tofacitinib treatment.

The V and J ends lost 0 bases and 1 base respectively, with 9 bases between them. The CDR3 loop spans 14 amino acids. Germline assignment: CDR1 SQVTM and CDR2 ANQGSEA. As for treatment: oral pan-JAK inhibitor, 5-10 mg twice daily. Sorting separated CD4+ and CD8+ T cells out of PBMCs. Sequencing used cDNA as its template, made by extracting RNA and reverse transcribing it. Assay used: immunoSEQ multiplex PCR; TCRdb lists only in-frame clones, some missing. This sample has some 240,000 clones, with about 58% found just once. The V and J genes are TRBV29-1 and TRBJ2-5; D uncertain. The TCR was taken from a human donor with alopecia areata. Sequenced here: CD4+ T cells sorted from blood, sampled at week 4, from a patient treated with tofacitinib. CDR3 in DNA: TGCAGCGTTGAAGATCTTTGGGTCCAAGAGACCCAGTACTTC. Its translation is CSVEDLWVQETQYF.